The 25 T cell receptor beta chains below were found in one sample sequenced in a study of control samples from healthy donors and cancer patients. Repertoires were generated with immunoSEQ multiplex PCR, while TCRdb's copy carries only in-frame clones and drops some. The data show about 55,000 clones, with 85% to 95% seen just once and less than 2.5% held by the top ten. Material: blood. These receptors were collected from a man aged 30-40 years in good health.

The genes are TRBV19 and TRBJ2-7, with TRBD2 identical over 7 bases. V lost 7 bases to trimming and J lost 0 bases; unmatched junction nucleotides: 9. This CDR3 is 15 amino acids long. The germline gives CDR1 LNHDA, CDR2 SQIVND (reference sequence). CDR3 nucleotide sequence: TGTGCCAGTACCATGGGAGGGGCCAGCTCCTACGAGCAGTACTTC. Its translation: CASTMGGASSYEQYF.

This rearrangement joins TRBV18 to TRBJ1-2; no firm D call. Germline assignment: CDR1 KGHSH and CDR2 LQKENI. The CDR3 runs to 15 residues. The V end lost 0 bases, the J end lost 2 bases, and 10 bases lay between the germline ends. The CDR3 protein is CASSPPYRVNYGYTF. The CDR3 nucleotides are TGTGCCAGCTCACCACCATATCGGGTAAACTATGGCTACACCTTC.

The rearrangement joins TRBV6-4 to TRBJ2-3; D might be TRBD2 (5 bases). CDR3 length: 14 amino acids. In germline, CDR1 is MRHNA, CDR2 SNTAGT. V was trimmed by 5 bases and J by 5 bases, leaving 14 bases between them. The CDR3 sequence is CASSIREGIDTQYF. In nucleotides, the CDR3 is TGTGCCAGCAGTATTCGCGAGGGAATAGATACGCAGTATTTT.

CDR3: CASSLEVGGANEKLFF. The CDR3 DNA reads as TGTGCCAGCAGCTTAGAAGTGGGGGGGGCTAATGAAAAACTGTTTTTT. V gene TRBV11-2 combines with J gene TRBJ1-4, with D maybe TRBD1 (5 bases). This CDR3 has 16 amino acids. Germline CDR1 is SGHAT and CDR2 is FQNNGV. V lost 0 bases and J 3 bases, leaving 11 bases between the germline ends.

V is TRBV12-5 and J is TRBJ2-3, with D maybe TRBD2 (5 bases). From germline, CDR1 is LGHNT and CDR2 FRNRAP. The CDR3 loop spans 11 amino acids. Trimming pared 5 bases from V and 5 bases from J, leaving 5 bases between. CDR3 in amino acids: CASGEGDTQYF. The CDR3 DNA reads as TGTGCTAGTGGTGAGGGAGATACGCAGTATTTT.

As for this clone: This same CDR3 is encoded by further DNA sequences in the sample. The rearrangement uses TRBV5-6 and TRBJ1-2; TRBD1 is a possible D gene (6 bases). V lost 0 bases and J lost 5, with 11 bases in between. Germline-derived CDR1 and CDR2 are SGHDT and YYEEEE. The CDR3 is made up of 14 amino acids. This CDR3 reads CASSLDRAVYGYTF. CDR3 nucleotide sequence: TGTGCCAGCAGCTTGGACAGGGCGGTGTATGGCTACACCTTC.

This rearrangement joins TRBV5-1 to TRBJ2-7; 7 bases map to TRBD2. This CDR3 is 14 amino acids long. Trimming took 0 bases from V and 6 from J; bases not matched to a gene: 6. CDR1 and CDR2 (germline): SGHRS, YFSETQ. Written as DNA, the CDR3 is TGCGCCAGCAGCTTGGCGGCTAGCGGTTTCGAGCAGTACTTC. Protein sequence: CASSLAASGFEQYF.

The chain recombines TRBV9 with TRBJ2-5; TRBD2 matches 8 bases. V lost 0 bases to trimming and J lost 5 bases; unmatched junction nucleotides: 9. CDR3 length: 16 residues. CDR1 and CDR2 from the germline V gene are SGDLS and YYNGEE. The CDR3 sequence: CASSVGPTSVTETQYF. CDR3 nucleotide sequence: TGTGCCAGCAGCGTAGGACCGACTAGCGTTACCGAGACCCAGTACTTC.

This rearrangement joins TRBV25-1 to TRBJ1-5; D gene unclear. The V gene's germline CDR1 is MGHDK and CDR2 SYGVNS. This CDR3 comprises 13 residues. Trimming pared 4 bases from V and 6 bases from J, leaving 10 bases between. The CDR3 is CASSGRDSQPQHF. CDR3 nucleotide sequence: TGTGCCAGCAGTGGAAGGGATAGTCAGCCCCAGCATTTT. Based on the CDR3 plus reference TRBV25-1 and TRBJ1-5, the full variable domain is EADIYQTPRYLVIGTGKKITLECSQTMGHDKMYWYQQDPGMELHLIHYSYGVNSTEKGDLSSESTVSRIRTEHFPLTLESARPSHTSQYLCASSGRDSQPQHFGDGTRLSIL.

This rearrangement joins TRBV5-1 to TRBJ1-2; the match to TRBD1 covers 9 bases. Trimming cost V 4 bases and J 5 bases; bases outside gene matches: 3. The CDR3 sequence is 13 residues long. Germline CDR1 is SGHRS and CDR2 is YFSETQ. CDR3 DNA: TGCGCCAGCAGCACCGGGACAGGGTATGGCTACACCTTC. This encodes CASSTGTGYGYTF.

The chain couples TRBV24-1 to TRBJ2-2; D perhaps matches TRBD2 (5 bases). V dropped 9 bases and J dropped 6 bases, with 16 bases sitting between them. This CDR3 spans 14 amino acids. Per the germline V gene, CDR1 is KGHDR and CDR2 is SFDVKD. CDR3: CATGKTSKPGELFF. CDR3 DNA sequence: TGTGCCACCGGAAAAACTAGTAAACCCGGGGAGCTGTTTTTT.

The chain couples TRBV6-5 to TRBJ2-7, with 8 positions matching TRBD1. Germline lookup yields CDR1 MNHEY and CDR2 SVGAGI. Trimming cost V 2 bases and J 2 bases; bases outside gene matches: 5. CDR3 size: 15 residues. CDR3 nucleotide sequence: TGTGCCAGCAGTTACGGGACAGGCCTTGCCTACGAGCAGTACTTC. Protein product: CASSYGTGLAYEQYF.

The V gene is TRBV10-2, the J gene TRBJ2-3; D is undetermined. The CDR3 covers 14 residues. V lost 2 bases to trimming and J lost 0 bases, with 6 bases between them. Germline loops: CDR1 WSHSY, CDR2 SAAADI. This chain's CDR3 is CASSEELSTDTQYF. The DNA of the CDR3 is TGCGCCAGCAGTGAGGAGTTGAGCACAGATACGCAGTATTTT.

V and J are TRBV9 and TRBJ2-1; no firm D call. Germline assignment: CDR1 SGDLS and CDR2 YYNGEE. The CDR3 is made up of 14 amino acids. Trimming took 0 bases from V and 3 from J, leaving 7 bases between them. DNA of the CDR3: TGTGCCAGCAGCGTAGCTACGGGCTACAATGAGCAGTTCTTC. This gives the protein CASSVATGYNEQFF.

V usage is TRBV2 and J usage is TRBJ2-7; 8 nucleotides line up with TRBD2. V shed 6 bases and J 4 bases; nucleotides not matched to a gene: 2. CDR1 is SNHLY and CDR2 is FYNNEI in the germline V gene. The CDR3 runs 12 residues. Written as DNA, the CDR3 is TGTGCCAGCAGCGGGACTAGATACGAGCAGTACTTC. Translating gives CASSGTRYEQYF.

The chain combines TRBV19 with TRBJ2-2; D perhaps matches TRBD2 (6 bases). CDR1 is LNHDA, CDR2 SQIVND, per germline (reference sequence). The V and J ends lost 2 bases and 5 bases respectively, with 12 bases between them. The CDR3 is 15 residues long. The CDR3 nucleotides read TGTGCCAGTAGTATACTCCAGCGGGTGACCGGGGAGCTGTTTTTT. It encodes CASSILQRVTGELFF.

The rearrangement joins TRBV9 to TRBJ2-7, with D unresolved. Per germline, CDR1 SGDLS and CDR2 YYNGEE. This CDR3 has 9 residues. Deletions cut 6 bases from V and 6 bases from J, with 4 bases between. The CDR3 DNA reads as TGTGCCAGCAAGTTCGAGCAGTACTTC. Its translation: CASKFEQYF.

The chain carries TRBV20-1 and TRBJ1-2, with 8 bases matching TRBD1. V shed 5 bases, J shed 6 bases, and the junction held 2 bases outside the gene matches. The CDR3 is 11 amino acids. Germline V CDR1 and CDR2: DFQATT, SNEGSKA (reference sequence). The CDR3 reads CSAQGADGYTF. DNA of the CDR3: TGCAGTGCTCAGGGGGCGGATGGCTACACCTTC.

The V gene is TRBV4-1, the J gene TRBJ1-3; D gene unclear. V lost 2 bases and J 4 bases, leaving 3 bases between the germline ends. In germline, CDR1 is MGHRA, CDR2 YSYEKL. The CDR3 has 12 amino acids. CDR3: CASSQLGNTIYF. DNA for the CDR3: TGCGCCAGCAGCCAACTCGGAAACACCATATATTTT.

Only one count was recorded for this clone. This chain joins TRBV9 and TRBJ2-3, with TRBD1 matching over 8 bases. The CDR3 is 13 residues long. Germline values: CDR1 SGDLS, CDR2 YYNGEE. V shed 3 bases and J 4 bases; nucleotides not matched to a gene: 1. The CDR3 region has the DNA TGTGCCAGCAGCGAACAGGGGGCAGATACGCAGTATTTT. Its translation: CASSEQGADTQYF.

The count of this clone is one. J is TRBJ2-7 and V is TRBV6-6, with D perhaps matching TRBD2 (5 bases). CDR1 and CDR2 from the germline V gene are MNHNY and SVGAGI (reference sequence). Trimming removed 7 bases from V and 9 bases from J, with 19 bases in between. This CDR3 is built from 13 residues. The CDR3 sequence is CASMTRDLTGQYF. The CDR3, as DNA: TGTGCCAGCATGACTCGGGATCTTACTGGGCAGTACTTC.

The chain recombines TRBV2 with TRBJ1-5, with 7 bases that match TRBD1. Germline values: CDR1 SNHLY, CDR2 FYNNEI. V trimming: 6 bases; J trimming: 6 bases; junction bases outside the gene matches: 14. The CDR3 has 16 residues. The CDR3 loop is CASSDKTGVAGQPQHF. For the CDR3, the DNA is TGTGCCAGCAGCGATAAAACAGGGGTGGCCGGTCAGCCCCAGCATTTT.

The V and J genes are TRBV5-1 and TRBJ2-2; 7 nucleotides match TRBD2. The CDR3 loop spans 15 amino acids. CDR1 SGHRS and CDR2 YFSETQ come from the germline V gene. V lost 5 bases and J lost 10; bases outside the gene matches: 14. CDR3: CASRRTSVTPPELFF. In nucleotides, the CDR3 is TGCGCCAGCAGACGAACTAGCGTGACCCCGCCGGAGCTGTTTTTT.

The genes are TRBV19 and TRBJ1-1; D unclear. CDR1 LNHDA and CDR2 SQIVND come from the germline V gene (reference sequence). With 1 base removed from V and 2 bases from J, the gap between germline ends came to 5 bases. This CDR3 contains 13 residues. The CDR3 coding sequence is TGTGCCAGTAGTATAGCCCTCAACACTGAAGCTTTCTTT. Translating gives CASSIALNTEAFF.

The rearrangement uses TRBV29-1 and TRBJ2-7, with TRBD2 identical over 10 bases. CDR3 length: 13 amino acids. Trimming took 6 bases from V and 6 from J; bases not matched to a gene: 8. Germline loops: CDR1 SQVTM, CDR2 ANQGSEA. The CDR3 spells CSVSGRAGGEQYF. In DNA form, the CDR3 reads TGCAGCGTCAGCGGGAGGGCCGGCGGCGAGCAGTACTTC.